This entry describes one TCR beta chain. In the same sample, other DNA sequences code for this CDR3. These data come from a study of shared clonotypes between healthy human individuals. Germline V CDR1 and CDR2: LNHDA, SQIVND (reference sequence). V dropped 5 bases and J dropped 4 bases, with 6 bases sitting between them. This CDR3 is built from 12 residues. The repertoire was sequenced with immunoSEQ multiplex PCR; TCRdb's copy has only in-frame clones and lacks some. The table has just over 2,000,000 clones, roughly 94% seen once. Sequenced input: naive CD4+ T cells sorted from blood. The subset here: CD45RA+ positively selected. This receptor was obtained from a young man in good health. The genes are TRBV19 and TRBJ1-5; TRBD1 might be the D (5 bases). CDR3 residues: CASSSGNQPQHF. The CDR3 nucleotides are TGTGCCAGTAGTTCAGGGAATCAGCCCCAGCATTTT.